This T cell receptor (beta chain) was obtained from a study of cytotoxic CD8 clonotypes in ibrutinib-treated CLL. General study findings and limits: Public clonotypes proved infrequent, and on treatment they shrank or remained steady.

The junction had 8 bases not matched to a gene; V was cut back by 4 bases and J by 5 bases. The CDR3 contains 15 residues. In germline, CDR1 is MGHRA, CDR2 YSYEKL. Profiled with immunoSEQ multiplex PCR; TCRdb holds only in-frame clones, not every one. This sample has under 300,000 clones, with 70% found just once. Notes on this clone: The target antigen is unknown.

The receptor's source is a human donor with chronic lymphocytic leukemia. The specimen was PBMCs, collected after 24 months of ibrutinib treatment. V usage is TRBV4-1 and J usage is TRBJ2-7; TRBD1 aligns across 10 bases. The CDR3 protein is CASSRDDRGLDEQYF. CDR3 nucleotides: TGCGCCAGCAGCCGGGACGACAGGGGGCTGGACGAGCAGTACTTC.